This T cell receptor (beta chain) stems from a study of blood T cell repertoires in COVID-19. The CDR3 covers 14 residues. V gave up 1 base and J gave up 6 bases, with 13 bases separating them. The germline V gene has CDR1 SGHNT and CDR2 YYREEE (reference sequence). Authors' methods: From reference gene primer amplification, estimates of nucleated cell counts were derived. Clones were read by immunoSEQ multiplex PCR, and TCRdb kept only the in-frame ones, dropping some. V and J calls and clone size are those listed in that table; D and trimming were worked out from the DNA. The sample has approximately 27,000 clones; 65% to 90% are singletons.

The sequenced material came from peripheral blood. This receptor was obtained from a human donor in a cohort sampled during active COVID-19. The rearrangement joins TRBV5-4 to TRBJ1-2, with D possibly TRBD1 on 5 matching bases. CDR3 bases: TGTGCCAGCAGCTTGATGGGGGGGAGGCATGGCTACACCTTC. This gives the protein CASSLMGGRHGYTF.